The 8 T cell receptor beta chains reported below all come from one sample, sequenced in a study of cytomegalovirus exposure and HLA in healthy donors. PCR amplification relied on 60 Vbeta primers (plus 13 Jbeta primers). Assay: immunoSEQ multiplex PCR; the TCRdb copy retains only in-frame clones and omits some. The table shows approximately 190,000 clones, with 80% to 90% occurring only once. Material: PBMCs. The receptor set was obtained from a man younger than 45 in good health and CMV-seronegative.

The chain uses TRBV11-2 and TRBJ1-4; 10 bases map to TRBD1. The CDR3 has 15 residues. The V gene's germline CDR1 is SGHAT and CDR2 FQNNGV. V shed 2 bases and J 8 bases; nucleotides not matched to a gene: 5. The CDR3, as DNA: TGTGCCAGCAGCTTAATCGGGACAGGGGTCGAAAAACTGTTTTTT. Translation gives CASSLIGTGVEKLFF.

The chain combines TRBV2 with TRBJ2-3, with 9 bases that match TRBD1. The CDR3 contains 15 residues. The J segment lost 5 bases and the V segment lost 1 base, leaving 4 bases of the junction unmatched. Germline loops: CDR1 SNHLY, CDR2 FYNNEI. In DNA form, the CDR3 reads TGTGCCAGCAGTGAAGGTGTGGGACAGGGAGATACGCAGTATTTT. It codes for CASSEGVGQGDTQYF.

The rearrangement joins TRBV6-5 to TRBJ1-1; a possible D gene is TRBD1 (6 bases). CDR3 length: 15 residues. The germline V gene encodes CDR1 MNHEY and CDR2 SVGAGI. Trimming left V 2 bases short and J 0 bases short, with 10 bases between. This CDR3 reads CASSYGDILNTEAFF. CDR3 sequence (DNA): TGTGCCAGCAGTTACGGGGACATACTGAACACTGAAGCTTTCTTT.

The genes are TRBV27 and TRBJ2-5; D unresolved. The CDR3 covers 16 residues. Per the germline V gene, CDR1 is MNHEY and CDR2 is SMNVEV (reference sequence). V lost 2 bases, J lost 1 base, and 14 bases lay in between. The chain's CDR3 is CASSLRAGLIQETQYF. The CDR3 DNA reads TGTGCCAGCAGTTTACGAGCTGGGCTAATCCAAGAGACCCAGTACTTC.

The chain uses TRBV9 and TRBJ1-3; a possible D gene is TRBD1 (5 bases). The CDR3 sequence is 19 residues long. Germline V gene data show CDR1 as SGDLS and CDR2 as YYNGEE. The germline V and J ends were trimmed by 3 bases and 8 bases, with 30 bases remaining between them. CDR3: CASSGSPQARASLKDTIYF. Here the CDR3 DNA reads TGTGCCAGCAGCGGCTCCCCCCAGGCCAGGGCATCTCTGAAAGACACCATATATTTT.

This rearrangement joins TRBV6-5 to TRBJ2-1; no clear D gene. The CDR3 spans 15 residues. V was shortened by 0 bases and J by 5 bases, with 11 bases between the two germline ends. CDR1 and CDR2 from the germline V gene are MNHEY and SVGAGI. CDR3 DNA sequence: TGTGCCAGCAGTTACTCGACTTCCGGTAACAATGAGCAGTTCTTC. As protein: CASSYSTSGNNEQFF.

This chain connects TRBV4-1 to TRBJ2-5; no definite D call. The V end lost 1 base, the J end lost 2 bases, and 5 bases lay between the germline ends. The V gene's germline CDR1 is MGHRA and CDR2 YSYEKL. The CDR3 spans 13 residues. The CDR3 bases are TGCGCCAGCAGCCAAGCCTATCAAGAGACCCAGTACTTC. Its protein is CASSQAYQETQYF.

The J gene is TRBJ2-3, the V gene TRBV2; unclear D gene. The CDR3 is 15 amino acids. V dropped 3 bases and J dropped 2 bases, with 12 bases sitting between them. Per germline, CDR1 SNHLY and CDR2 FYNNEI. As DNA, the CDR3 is TGTGCCAGCAGTGATCGCAGGTACACCACAGATACGCAGTATTTT. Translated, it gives CASSDRRYTTDTQYF. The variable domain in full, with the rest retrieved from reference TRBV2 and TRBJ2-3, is EPEVTQTPSHQVTQMGQEVILRCVPISNHLYFYWYRQILGQKVEFLVSFYNNEISEKSEIFDDQFSVERPDGSNFTLKIRSTKLEDSAMYFCASSDRRYTTDTQYFGPGTRLTVL.